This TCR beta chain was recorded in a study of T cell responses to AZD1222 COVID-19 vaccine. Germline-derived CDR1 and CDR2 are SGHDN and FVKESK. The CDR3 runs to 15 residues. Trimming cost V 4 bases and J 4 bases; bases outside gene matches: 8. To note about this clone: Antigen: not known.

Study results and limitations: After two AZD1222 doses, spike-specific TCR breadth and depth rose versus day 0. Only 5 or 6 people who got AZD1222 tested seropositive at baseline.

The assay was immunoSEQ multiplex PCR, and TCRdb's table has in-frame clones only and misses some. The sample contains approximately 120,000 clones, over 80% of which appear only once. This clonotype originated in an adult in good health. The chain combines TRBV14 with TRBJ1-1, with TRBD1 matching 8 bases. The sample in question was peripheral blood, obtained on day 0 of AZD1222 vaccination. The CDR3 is CASSPGRTGSTEAFF. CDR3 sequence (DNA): TGTGCCAGCAGCCCCGGAAGGACAGGGTCCACTGAAGCTTTCTTT.